These 18 T cell receptor beta chains originate from one sample sequenced in a study of Ad26.COV2.S vaccination and SARS-CoV-2 variants. Noted treatment: around 19 received Ad26.COV2.S at low or high dose, single or two shots; roughly five received placebo; per-sample allocation not given. On day 63 after the first injection, vaccine and placebo recipients gave samples. Libraries were prepared by immunoSEQ multiplex PCR; TCRdb keeps only in-frame clonotypes and omits some of them. The sample holds under 500,000 clones; around 92% are singletons and the top ten take around 1.7%. The specimen was peripheral blood, collected in a trial of Ad26.COV2.S vaccine versus placebo. The source of these receptors is a person aged 18-65 years who received the Ad26.COV2.S COVID-19 vaccine or a placebo.

This chain joins TRBV27 and TRBJ2-7, with D possibly matching TRBD1 (6 bases). This CDR3 is built from 15 residues. V lost 6 bases, J lost 3 bases, and 18 bases lay in between. The germline V gene encodes CDR1 MNHEY and CDR2 SMNVEV (reference sequence). The CDR3 DNA reads as TGTGCCAGCAGAAACCTACAGGGAAGGGGCTACGAGCAGTACTTC. It yields the protein CASRNLQGRGYEQYF.

The chain has TRBV14 and TRBJ2-2, with TRBD1 matching 9 bases. V trimming: 1 base; J trimming: 3 bases; junction bases outside the gene matches: 12. Germline values: CDR1 SGHDN, CDR2 FVKESK. The CDR3 runs 19 residues. CDR3 protein: CASSQVLPLWDRDTGELFF. The DNA of the CDR3 is TGTGCCAGCAGCCAAGTTCTCCCGCTCTGGGACAGGGACACCGGGGAGCTGTTTTTT.

V usage is TRBV12-3 or TRBV12-4 and J usage is TRBJ1-1; D is undetermined. The CDR3 totals 13 residues. V was pared by 2 bases and J by 1 base, with 5 bases between. The CDR3 DNA reads as TGTGCCAGCAGTTTAAAGGCGAACACTGAAGCTTTCTTT. Protein: CASSLKANTEAFF.

This chain links TRBV7-2 with TRBJ2-1; no firm D call. CDR3 length: 14 residues. Germline CDR1 SGHTA, CDR2 FQGNSA. Trimming stripped 2 bases from V and 2 bases from J, with 7 bases between. CDR3 region: CASSLMSTYNEQFF. In DNA form, the CDR3 reads TGTGCCAGCAGCTTAATGAGTACCTACAATGAGCAGTTCTTC.

V and J are TRBV3-1 (or the pseudogene TRBV3-2) and TRBJ2-7; TRBD1 is a possible D gene (6 bases). The V gene's germline CDR1 is LGHDT and CDR2 YNNKEL (reference sequence). Trimming stripped 4 bases from V and 2 bases from J, with 15 bases between. CDR3 length equals 15 residues. The CDR3 loop is CASSPQGTIAYEQYF. The CDR3 DNA reads TGTGCCAGCAGCCCGCAGGGGACGATCGCCTACGAGCAGTACTTC.

The rearrangement links TRBV7-6 to TRBJ2-1; D remains unclear. Germline CDR1 and CDR2: SGHVS and FNYEAQ. V lost 8 bases to trimming and J lost 0 bases, with 20 bases between them. This CDR3 is 17 amino acids long. The CDR3 DNA sequence: TGTGCCAGCTCCCTCTCTCCAGGACCGAGCTCCTACAATGAGCAGTTCTTC. It codes for CASSLSPGPSSYNEQFF. The full variable domain, completed using reference TRBV7-6 and TRBJ2-1, is GAGVSQSPRYKVTKRGQDVALRCDPISGHVSLYWYRQALGQGPEFLTYFNYEAQQDKSGLPNDRFSAERPEGSISTLTIQRTEQRDSAMYRCASSLSPGPSSYNEQFFGPGTRLTVL.

The rearrangement joins TRBV15 to TRBJ2-3, with a tentative D call TRBD1 (5 bases). The CDR3 is 15 residues long. V lost 3 bases and J 7 bases, leaving 17 bases between the germline ends. The germline gives CDR1 LNHNV, CDR2 YYDKDF (reference sequence). The CDR3 region has the DNA TGTGCCACCAGCAGGGGCGAAATTGGACACAATACGCAGTATTTT. Residues: CATSRGEIGHNTQYF. The full variable domain, in which reference TRBV15 and TRBJ2-3 provide the parts outside the CDR3, is DAMVIQNPRYQVTQFGKPVTLSCSQTLNHNVMYWYQQKSSQAPKLLFHYYDKDFNNEADTPDNFQSRRPNTSFCFLDIRSPGLGDTAMYLCATSRGEIGHNTQYFGPGTRLTVL.

The CDR3 nucleotides read TGTGCCAGCAAGCCTGCGTACCCTAGCTATGGCTACACCTTC. Translated: CASKPAYPSYGYTF. The chain combines TRBV6-5 with TRBJ1-2, with D uncertain. V lost 7 bases to trimming and J lost 4 bases, with 16 bases between them. Germline loops: CDR1 MNHEY, CDR2 SVGAGI. This CDR3 is 14 amino acids long.

The chain uses TRBV12-2 and TRBJ1-5; the table's D call of TRBD1 was not tested on the DNA. TRBV12-2 is flagged as a pseudogene. The CDR3 runs 16 residues. The CDR3 coding sequence is TGTGCAAGTCGCTGCGTACCGGGGACAGTCAATCAGCCCCAGCATTTT. It specifies CASRCVPGTVNQPQHF.

The chain links TRBV6-2 or TRBV6-3 to TRBJ2-7, with D possibly being TRBD1 or TRBD2 (5 bases each). Trimming removed 5 bases from V and 9 bases from J, with 20 bases in between. The CDR3 consists of 14 residues. Germline V gene lookup returns CDR1 MNHEY and CDR2 SVGEGT. The CDR3 nucleotides are TGTGCCAGCAGTCCGAGCCTTCACGGGGCCGGGCAGTACTTC. Residues: CASSPSLHGAGQYF.

V and J are TRBV30 and TRBJ2-3, with unresolved D. The CDR3 is 14 residues long. CDR1 is GTSNPN, CDR2 SVGIG, per germline (reference sequence). Trimming left V 3 bases short and J 0 bases short, with 10 bases between. CDR3 sequence reads: CAWRYGYSTDTQYF. DNA for the CDR3: TGTGCCTGGAGGTACGGGTATAGCACAGATACGCAGTATTTT.

This clone was seen only once. The rearrangement uses TRBV28 and TRBJ2-7; 7 nucleotides line up with TRBD1. Germline V gene sequence: CDR1 MDHEN, CDR2 SYDVKM. Trimming took 5 bases from V and 2 from J; bases not matched to a gene: 9. The CDR3 is 15 residues long. CDR3 in DNA: TGTGCCAGCAGTCCCACCGACAGGGCCCCCTACGAGCAGTACTTC. Protein: CASSPTDRAPYEQYF.

CDR3 in DNA: TGTGCCAGCAGCTTACTCATTGGGGACGGGGAGCTGTTTTTT. Protein sequence: CASSLLIGDGELFF. The rearrangement joins TRBV7-2 to TRBJ2-2; D is unclear. Between the trimmed V and J ends, which lost 2 bases and 7 bases, there was a span of 11 bases. The CDR3 is 14 amino acids. The germline V gene encodes CDR1 SGHTA and CDR2 FQGNSA.

The V gene is TRBV6-6, the J gene TRBJ2-3; D is uncertain. Looked up from germline, CDR1 is MNHNY and CDR2 is SVGAGI (reference sequence). The V end lost 1 base, the J end lost 4 bases, and 9 bases lay between the germline ends. The CDR3 has 14 residues. The CDR3 DNA is TGTGCCAGCAGTTACTTTACCAGGTCAGATACGCAGTATTTT. It encodes CASSYFTRSDTQYF.

The V gene is TRBV6-1, the J gene TRBJ1-5; unclear D gene. V lost 3 bases and J lost 9, with 3 bases in between. The CDR3 has 10 amino acids. Germline-derived CDR1 and CDR2 are MNHNS and SASEGT. The CDR3 is CASSDLPQHF. CDR3 sequence (DNA): TGTGCCAGCAGTGATCTGCCCCAGCATTTT.

V gene TRBV19 combines with J gene TRBJ1-1, with D perhaps TRBD1 (6 bases). Germline V gene lookup returns CDR1 LNHDA and CDR2 SQIVND (reference sequence). The germline V and J ends were trimmed by 5 bases and 1 base, with 17 bases remaining between them. The CDR3 has 16 residues. CDR3 coding DNA: TGTGCCAGTAGTCCCGTCGGCAGGGGATCGAACACTGAAGCTTTCTTT. This gives the protein CASSPVGRGSNTEAFF.

This clone was seen a single time. This chain links TRBV5-6 with TRBJ2-4, with 8 bases that match TRBD1. V lost 3 bases to trimming and J lost 0 bases; unmatched junction nucleotides: 11. Germline V gene lookup returns CDR1 SGHDT and CDR2 YYEEEE. The CDR3 spans 18 residues. CDR3 in DNA: TGTGCCAGCAGCTCGTCCCGGGACAGGTTCCTAGCCAAAAACATTCAGTACTTC. Its protein product is CASSSSRDRFLAKNIQYF.

Concerning this clone: Other DNA sequences of this sample code for an identical CDR3. The chain has TRBV19 and TRBJ1-1, with D tentatively TRBD1 (5 bases). V gave up 3 bases and J gave up 5 bases, with 7 bases separating them. This CDR3 spans 12 amino acids. Germline V gene sequence: CDR1 LNHDA, CDR2 SQIVND (reference sequence). The CDR3 DNA is TGTGCCAGTAGTATCGCAGGGACTGAAGCTTTCTTT. This gives the protein CASSIAGTEAFF. Variable domain in full (rest from reference TRBV19 and TRBJ1-1): DGGITQSPKYLFRKEGQNVTLSCEQNLNHDAMYWYRQDPGQGLRLIYYSQIVNDFQKGDIAEGYSVSREKKESFPLTVTSAQKNPTAFYLCASSIAGTEAFFGQGTRLTVV.